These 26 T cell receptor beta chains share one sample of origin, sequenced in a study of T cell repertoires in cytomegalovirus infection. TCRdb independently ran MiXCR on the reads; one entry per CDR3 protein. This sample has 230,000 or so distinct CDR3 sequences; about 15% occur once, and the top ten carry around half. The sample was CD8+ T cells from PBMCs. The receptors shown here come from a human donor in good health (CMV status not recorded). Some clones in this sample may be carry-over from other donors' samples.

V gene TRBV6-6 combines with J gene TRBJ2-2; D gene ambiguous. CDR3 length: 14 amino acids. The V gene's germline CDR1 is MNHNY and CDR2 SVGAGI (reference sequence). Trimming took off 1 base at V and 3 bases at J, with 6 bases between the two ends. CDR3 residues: CASSYWTDTGELFF. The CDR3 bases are TGTGCCAGCAGTTACTGGACGGACACCGGGGAGCTGTTTTTT.

CDR3 DNA sequence: TGTGCCAGCAGTGAGAACCGGCACAGCTCCTACAATGAGCAGTTCTTC. It specifies CASSENRHSSYNEQFF. The rearrangement links TRBV6-6 to TRBJ2-1; D not certain. CDR1 MNHNY and CDR2 SVGAGI come from the germline V gene (reference sequence). Trimming shortened V by 5 bases and J by 0 bases, and 14 bases separated the two germline ends. The CDR3 consists of 16 residues.

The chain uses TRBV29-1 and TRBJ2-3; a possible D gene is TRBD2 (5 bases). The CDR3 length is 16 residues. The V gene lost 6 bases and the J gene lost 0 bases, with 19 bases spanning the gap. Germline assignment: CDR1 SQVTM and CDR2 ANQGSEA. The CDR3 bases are TGCAGCGTGGACCCAGTGAATAGCGCTAGCACAGATACGCAGTATTTT. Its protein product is CSVDPVNSASTDTQYF.

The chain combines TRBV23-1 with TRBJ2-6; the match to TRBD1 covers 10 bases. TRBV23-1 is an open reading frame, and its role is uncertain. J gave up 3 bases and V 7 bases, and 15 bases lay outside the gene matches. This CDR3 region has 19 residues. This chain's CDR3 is CASNSQRGQGILGANVLTF. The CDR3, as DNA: TGCGCCAGCAATTCCCAGCGGGGACAGGGGATTCTTGGGGCCAACGTCCTGACTTTC.

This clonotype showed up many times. The CDR3 protein is CASSQGHSDPGELFF. For the CDR3, the DNA is TGTGCCAGCAGCCAGGGACATTCTGATCCCGGGGAGCTGTTTTTT. The gene calls are TRBV7-9 and TRBJ2-2, with D possibly TRBD1 on 6 matching bases. Trimming removed 5 bases at V and 6 bases at J, with 16 bases between. Germline assignment: CDR1 SEHNR and CDR2 FQNEAQ (reference sequence). The CDR3 runs to 15 residues.

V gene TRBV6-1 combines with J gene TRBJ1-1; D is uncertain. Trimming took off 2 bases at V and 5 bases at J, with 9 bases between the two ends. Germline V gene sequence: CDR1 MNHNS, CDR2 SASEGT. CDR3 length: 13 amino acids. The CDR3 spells CASSERGLTEAFF. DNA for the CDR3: TGTGCCAGCAGTGAACGGGGATTGACTGAAGCTTTCTTT.

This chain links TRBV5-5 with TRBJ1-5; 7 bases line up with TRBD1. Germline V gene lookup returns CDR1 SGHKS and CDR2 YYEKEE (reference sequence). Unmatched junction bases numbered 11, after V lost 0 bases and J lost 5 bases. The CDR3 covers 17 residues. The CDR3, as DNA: TGTGCCAGCAGCTTGGATATACCAACAGGGGTCGATCAGCCCCAGCATTTT. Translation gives CASSLDIPTGVDQPQHF. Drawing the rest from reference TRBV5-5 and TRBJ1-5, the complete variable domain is DAGVTQSPTHLIKTRGQQVTLRCSPISGHKSVSWYQQVLGQGPQFIFQYYEKEERGRGNFPDRFSARQFPNYSSELNVNALLLGDSALYLCASSLDIPTGVDQPQHFGDGTRLSIL.

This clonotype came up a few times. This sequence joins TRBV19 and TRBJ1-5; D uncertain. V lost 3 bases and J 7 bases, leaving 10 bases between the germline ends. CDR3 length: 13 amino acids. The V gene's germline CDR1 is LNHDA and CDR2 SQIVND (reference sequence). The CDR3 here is CASSINGEQPQHF. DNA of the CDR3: TGTGCCAGTAGTATTAATGGCGAGCAGCCCCAGCATTTT.

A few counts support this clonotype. The CDR3 coding sequence is TGTGCCAGCCGAGGGACAGGGGGGCGCACTGAAGCTTTCTTT. This sequence encodes CASRGTGGRTEAFF. The V call is TRBV7-6, the J call TRBJ1-1, with 11 bases that match TRBD1. This CDR3 has 14 residues. After removal of 8 bases from V and 4 bases from J, the junction contained 6 bases not matched to a gene. Germline values: CDR1 SGHVS, CDR2 FNYEAQ.

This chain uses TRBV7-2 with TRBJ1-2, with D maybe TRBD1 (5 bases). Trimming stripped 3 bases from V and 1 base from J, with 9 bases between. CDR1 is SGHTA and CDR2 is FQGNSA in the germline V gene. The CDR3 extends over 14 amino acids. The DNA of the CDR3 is TGTGCCAGCAGCTTGGCCGACAGTAACTATGGCTACACCTTC. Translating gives CASSLADSNYGYTF.

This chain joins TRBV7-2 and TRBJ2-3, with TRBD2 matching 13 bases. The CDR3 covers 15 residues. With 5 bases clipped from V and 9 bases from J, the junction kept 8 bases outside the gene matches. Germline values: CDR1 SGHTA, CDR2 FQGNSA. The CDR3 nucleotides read TGTGCCAGCAGCGAGACCGGGACTAGCGGGGTCACGCAGTATTTT. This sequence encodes CASSETGTSGVTQYF.

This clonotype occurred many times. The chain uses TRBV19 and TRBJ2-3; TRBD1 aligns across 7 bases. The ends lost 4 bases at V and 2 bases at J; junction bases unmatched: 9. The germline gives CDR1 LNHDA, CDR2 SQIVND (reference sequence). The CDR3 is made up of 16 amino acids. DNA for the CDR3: TGTGCCAGTAGTAAACCGACGACAGGGATCACAGATACGCAGTATTTT. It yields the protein CASSKPTTGITDTQYF.

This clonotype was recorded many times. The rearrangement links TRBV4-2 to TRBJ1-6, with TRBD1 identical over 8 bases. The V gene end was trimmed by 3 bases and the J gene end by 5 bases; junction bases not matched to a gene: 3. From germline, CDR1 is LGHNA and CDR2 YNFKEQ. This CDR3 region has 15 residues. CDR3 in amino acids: CASSQPTGDNSPLHF. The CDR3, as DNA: TGTGCCAGCAGCCAGCCGACAGGGGATAATTCACCCCTCCACTTT.

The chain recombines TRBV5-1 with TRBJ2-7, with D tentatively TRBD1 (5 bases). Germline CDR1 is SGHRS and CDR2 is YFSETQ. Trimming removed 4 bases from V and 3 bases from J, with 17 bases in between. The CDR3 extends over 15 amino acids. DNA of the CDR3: TGCGCCAGCAGCCCGACCGGACACATCGGCTACGAGCAGTACTTC. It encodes CASSPTGHIGYEQYF.

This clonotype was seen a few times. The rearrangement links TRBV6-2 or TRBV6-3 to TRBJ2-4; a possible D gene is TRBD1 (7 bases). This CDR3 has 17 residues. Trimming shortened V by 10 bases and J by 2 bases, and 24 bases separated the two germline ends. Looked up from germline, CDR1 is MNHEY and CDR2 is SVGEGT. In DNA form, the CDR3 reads TGTGCCAACTGGGACAGCCGGACTATTAGAACCAAAAACATTCAGTACTTC. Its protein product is CANWDSRTIRTKNIQYF.

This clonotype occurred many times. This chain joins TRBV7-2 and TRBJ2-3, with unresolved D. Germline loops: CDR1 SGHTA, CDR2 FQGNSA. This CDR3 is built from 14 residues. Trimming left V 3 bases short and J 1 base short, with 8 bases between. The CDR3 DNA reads TGTGCCAGCAGCTTTGTTTTGCGCACAGATACGCAGTATTTT. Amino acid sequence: CASSFVLRTDTQYF. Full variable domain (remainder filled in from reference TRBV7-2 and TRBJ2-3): GAGVSQSPSNKVTEKGKDVELRCDPISGHTALYWYRQSLGQGLEFLIYFQGNSAPDKSGLPSDRFSAERTGGSVSTLTIQRTQQEDSAVYLCASSFVLRTDTQYFGPGTRLTVL.

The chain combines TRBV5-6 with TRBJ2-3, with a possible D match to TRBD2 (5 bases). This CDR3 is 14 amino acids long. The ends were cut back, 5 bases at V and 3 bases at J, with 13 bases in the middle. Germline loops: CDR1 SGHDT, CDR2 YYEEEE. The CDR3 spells CASSSGVFTDTQYF. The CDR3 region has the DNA TGTGCCAGCAGTTCCGGGGTTTTTACAGATACGCAGTATTTT.

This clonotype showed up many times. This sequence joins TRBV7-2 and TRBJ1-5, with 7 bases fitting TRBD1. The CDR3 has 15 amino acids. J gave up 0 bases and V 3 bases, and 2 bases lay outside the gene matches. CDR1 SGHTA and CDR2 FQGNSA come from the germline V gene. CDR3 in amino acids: CASSLNRGSNQPQHF. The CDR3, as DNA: TGTGCCAGCAGCTTGAACAGGGGTAGCAATCAGCCCCAGCATTTT.

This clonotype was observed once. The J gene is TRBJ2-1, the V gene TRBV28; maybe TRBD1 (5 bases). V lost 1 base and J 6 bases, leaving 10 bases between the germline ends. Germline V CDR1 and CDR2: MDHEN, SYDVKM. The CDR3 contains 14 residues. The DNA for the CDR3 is TGTGCCAGCAGTTTATTAGGGGCGGTCAATGAGCAGTTCTTC. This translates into CASSLLGAVNEQFF.

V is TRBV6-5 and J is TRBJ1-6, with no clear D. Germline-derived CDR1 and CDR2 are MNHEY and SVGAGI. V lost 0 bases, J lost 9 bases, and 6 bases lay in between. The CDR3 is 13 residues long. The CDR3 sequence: CASSYSQVSPLHF. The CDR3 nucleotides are TGTGCCAGCAGTTACTCTCAGGTTTCACCCCTCCACTTT.

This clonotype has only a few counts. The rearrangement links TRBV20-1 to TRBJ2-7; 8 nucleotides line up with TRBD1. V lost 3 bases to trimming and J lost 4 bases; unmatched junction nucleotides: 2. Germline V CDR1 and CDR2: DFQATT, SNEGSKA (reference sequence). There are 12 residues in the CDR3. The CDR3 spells CSASTGGYEQYF. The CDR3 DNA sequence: TGCAGTGCTAGTACAGGGGGGTACGAGCAGTACTTC.

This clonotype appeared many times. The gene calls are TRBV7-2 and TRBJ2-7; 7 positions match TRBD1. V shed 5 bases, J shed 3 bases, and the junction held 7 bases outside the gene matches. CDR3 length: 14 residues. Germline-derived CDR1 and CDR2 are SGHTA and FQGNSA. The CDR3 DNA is TGTGCCAGCAGCCCTAGGACAGGATTCTACGAGCAGTACTTC. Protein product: CASSPRTGFYEQYF.

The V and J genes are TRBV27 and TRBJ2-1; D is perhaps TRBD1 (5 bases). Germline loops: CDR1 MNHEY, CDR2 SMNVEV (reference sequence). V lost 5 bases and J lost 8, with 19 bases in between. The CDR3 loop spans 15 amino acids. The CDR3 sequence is CASSGAFGLVYEQFF. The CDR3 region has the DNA TGTGCCAGCAGTGGGGCCTTTGGGCTCGTCTATGAGCAGTTCTTC.

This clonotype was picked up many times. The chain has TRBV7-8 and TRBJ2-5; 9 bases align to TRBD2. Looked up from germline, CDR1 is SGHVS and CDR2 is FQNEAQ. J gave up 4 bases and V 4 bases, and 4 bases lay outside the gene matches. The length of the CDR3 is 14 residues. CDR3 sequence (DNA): TGTGCCAGCAGCTCCCTAGCGGGGATAGAGACCCAGTACTTC. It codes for CASSSLAGIETQYF.

CDR3 region: CSAPGDRSNIQYF. CDR3 coding DNA: TGCAGTGCACCCGGGGACAGGTCCAACATTCAGTACTTC. V usage is TRBV20-1 and J usage is TRBJ2-4, with 8 bases identical to TRBD1. The CDR3 contains 13 residues. CDR1 and CDR2 from the germline V gene are DFQATT and SNEGSKA (reference sequence). The V gene end was trimmed by 6 bases and the J gene end by 7 bases; junction bases not matched to a gene: 8.

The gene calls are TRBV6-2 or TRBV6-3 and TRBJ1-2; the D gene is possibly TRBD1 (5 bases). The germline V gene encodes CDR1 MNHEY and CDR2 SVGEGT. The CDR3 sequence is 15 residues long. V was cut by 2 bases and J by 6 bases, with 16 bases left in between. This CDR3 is CASSYGRGQGHGYTF. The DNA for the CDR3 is TGTGCCAGCAGTTACGGCCGAGGGCAGGGCCATGGCTACACCTTC.